This entry is about one T cell receptor beta chain. Its antigen is still unknown. CDR1 is SGHRS, CDR2 YFSETQ, per germline. The CDR3 has 17 residues. The V end lost 0 bases, the J end lost 0 bases, and 15 bases lay between the germline ends. The data belong to a study of CD8 T cells in ankylosing spondylitis. TCRdb analysed the 5' RACE reads with MiXCR anew, one entry per CDR3 protein. This sample has approximately 300,000 distinct CDR3 sequences, with 20% found just once. Regarding the study as a whole: Disease-linked clones were CD8+ and relatively rare in peripheral blood. What seemed typical of ankylosing spondylitis blood was a TCR beta motif built from roughly eight highly homologous variants.

The TCR comes from a male donor with ankylosing spondylitis or in good health (not recorded which). The chain is built from TRBV5-1 and TRBJ1-1, with no clear D. The sequencing sample was made of blood, either unsorted or a sorted T cell fraction (not recorded which). CDR3: CASSLEGVGPMNTEAFF. Written as DNA, the CDR3 is TGCGCCAGCAGCTTGGAGGGAGTAGGGCCTATGAACACTGAAGCTTTCTTT.